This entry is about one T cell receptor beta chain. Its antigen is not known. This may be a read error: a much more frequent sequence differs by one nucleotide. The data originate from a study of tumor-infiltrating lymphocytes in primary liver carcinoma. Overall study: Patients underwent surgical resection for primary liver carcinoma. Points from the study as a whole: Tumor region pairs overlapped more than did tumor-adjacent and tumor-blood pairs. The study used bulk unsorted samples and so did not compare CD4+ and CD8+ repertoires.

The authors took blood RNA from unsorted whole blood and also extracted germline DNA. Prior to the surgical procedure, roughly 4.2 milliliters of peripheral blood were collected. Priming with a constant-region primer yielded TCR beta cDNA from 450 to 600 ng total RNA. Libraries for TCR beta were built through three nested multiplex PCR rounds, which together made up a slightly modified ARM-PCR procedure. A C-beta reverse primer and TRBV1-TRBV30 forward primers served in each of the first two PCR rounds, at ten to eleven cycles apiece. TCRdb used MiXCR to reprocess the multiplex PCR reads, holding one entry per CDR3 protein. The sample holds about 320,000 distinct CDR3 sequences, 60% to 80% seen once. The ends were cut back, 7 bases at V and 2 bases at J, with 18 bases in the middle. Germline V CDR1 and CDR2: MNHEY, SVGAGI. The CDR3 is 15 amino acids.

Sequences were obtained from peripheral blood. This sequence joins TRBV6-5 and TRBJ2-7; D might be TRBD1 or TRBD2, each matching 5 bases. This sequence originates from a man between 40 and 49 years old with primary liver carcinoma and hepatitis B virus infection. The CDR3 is CASTKGTGNPYEQYF. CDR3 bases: TGTGCCAGCACCAAGGGGACGGGGAATCCCTACGAGCAGTACTTC.